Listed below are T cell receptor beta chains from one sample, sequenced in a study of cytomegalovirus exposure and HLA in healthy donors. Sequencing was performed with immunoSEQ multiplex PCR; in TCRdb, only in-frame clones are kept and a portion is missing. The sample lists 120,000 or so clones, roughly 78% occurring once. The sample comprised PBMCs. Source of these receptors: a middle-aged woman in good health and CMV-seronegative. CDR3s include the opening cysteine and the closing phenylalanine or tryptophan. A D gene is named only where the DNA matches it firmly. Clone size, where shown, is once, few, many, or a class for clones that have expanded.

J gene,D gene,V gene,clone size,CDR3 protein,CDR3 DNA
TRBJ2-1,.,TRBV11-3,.,CASSLLSGKNEQFF,TGTGCCAGCAGCTTACTGTCAGGGAAAAATGAGCAGTTCTTC
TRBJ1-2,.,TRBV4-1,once,CASSQDPTVYGYTF,TGCGCCAGCAGCCAAGATCCCACAGTCTATGGCTACACCTTC
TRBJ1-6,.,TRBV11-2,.,CASSLGGVGMASPLHF,TGTGCCAGCAGCTTAGGGGGTGTCGGGATGGCTTCACCCCTCCACTTT
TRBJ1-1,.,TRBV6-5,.,CASSYWAGRNTEAFF,TGTGCCAGCAGTTATTGGGCGGGCAGAAACACTGAAGCTTTCTTT
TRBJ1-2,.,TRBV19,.,CASSVSQVDYTF,TGTGCCAGTAGTGTGTCCCAGGTTGACTACACCTTC
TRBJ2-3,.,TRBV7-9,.,CASSLGDSENTDTQYF,TGTGCCAGCAGCTTAGGGGACTCGGAAAACACAGATACGCAGTATTTT
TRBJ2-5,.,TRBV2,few,CASIGQRETQYF,TGTGCCAGCATAGGACAGCGGGAGACCCAGTACTTC
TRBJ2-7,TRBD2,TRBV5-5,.,CASSWTSSEQYF,TGTGCCAGCAGCTGGACTAGTAGCGAGCAGTACTTC
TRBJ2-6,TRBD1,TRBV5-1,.,CASSKQGASSGANGLTF,TGCGCCAGCTCCAAACAGGGGGCCAGCTCTGGGGCCAACGGCCTGACTTTC
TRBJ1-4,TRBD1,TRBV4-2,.,CASSQDKAGGGNEKLFF,TGTGCCAGCAGCCAAGATAAGGCAGGGGGAGGCAATGAAAAACTGTTTTTT
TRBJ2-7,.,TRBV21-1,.,CASSHGQGAGKYF,TGTGCCAGCAGCCACGGACAGGGGGCGGGCAAGTACTTC
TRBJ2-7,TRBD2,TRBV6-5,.,CASSPLAGVPEQYF,TGTGCCAGCAGTCCCTTAGCGGGAGTACCCGAGCAGTACTTC
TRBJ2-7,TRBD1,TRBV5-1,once,CASSFRTGEFYEQYF,TGCGCCAGCAGCTTTCGAACAGGGGAATTCTACGAGCAGTACTTC
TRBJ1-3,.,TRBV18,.,CASSPGQGNTIYF,TGTGCCAGCTCACCAGGACAAGGAAACACCATATATTTT
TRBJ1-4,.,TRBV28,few,CASSSWGTGPGLFF,TGTGCCAGCAGTTCTTGGGGAACAGGTCCGGGACTGTTTTTT
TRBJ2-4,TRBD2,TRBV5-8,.,CASSLFSGTSKNIQYF,TGTGCCAGCAGCTTGTTTAGCGGGACGTCCAAAAACATTCAGTACTTC
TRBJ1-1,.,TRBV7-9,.,CASSLGQMNTEAFF,TGTGCCAGCAGCTTAGGCCAGATGAACACTGAAGCTTTCTTT
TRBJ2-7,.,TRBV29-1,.,CRRQGRQYF,TGCAGGCGCCAGGGTCGGCAGTACTTC
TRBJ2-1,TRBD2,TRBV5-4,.,CASSQGLAGQNEQFF,TGTGCCAGCAGCCAGGGACTAGCGGGGCAGAATGAGCAGTTCTTC
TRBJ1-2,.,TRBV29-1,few,CSVEIQGGYGYTF,TGCAGCGTTGAGATACAGGGAGGGTATGGCTACACCTTC
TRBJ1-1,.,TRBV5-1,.,CASSPGGLNTEAFF,TGCGCCAGCAGCCCCGGAGGCCTGAACACTGAAGCTTTCTTT
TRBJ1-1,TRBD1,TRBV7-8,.,CASSLGFTGADSGTEAFF,TGTGCCAGCAGCTTAGGATTCACAGGGGCCGATTCCGGCACTGAAGCTTTCTTT
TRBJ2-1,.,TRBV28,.,CASSSTNNNEQFF,TGTGCCAGCAGTTCGACAAATAACAATGAGCAGTTCTTC
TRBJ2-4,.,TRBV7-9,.,CASSPGQVIAKNIQYF,TGTGCCAGCAGCCCCGGTCAAGTTATAGCCAAAAACATTCAGTACTTC
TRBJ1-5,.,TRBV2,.,CASSAQGQRREHF,TGTGCCAGCAGCGCGCAGGGACAAAGACGAGAGCATTTT
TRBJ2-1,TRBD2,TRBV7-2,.,CASSLGSREAAYNEQFF,TGTGCCAGCAGCTTAGGTTCCCGGGAGGCGGCCTACAATGAGCAGTTCTTC
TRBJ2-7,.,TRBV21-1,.,CASSPQGADTYEQYF,TGTGCCAGCAGCCCACAGGGGGCCGATACCTACGAGCAGTACTTC
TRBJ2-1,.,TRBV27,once,CASSIQLAHEQFF,TGTGCCAGCAGTATCCAGCTAGCCCATGAGCAGTTCTTC
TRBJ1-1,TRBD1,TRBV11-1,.,CASSLTGPEAFF,TGTGCCAGCAGCTTGACAGGGCCTGAAGCTTTCTTT
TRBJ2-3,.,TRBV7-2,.,CASSIPVGGTDTQYF,TGTGCCAGCAGCATACCGGTAGGCGGGACAGATACGCAGTATTTT
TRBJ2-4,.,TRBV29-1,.,CSVGSGRENSQYF,TGCAGCGTTGGTTCGGGGAGAGAAAACAGTCAGTACTTC
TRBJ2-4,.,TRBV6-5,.,CASRSPGNIQYF,TGTGCCAGCAGGTCCCCGGGGAACATTCAGTACTTC
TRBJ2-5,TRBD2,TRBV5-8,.,CASSLAGSETQYF,TGTGCCAGCAGCTTAGCGGGAAGCGAGACCCAGTACTTC
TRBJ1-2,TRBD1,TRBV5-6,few,CASSLVDRASNYGYTF,TGTGCCAGCAGCTTGGTTGACAGGGCATCTAACTATGGCTACACCTTC
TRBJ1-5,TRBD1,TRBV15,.,CATTPGTVSNQPQHF,TGTGCCACCACCCCGGGGACAGTTAGTAATCAGCCCCAGCATTTT
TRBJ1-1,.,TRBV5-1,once,CASSLRRWEGGTTEAFF,TGCGCCAGCAGCTTGAGGCGGTGGGAGGGGGGAACCACTGAAGCTTTCTTT
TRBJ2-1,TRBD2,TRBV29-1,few,CSVEVAGVHNEQFF,TGCAGCGTTGAAGTCGCGGGAGTCCACAATGAGCAGTTCTTC
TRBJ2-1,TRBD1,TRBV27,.,CASSLRGQGALSGEQDERRNEQFF,TGTGCCAGCAGTTTAAGGGGACAGGGGGCGCTTTCGGGAGAGCAGGATGAGCGCAGGAATGAGCAGTTCTTC
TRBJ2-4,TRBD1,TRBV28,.,CASTLGGQGTKNIQYF,TGTGCCAGCACTCTAGGCGGACAGGGCACCAAAAACATTCAGTACTTC
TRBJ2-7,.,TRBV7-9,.,CASSSGERHEQYF,TGTGCCAGCAGCTCTGGAGAGAGGCACGAGCAGTACTTC
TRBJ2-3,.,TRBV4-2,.,CASSQVGSGIGDTQYF,TGTGCCAGCAGCCAAGTTGGCTCGGGGATCGGAGATACGCAGTATTTT
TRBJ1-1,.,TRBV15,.,CATQHAVNTEAFF,TGTGCCACCCAACACGCGGTGAACACTGAAGCTTTCTTT
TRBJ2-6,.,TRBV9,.,CASSVAPTQPSGANGLTF,TGTGCCAGCAGCGTAGCACCCACTCAGCCCTCTGGGGCCAACGGCCTGACTTTC
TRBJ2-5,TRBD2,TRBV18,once,CASSPSGTETQYF,TGTGCCAGCTCACCGAGCGGGACGGAGACCCAGTACTTC
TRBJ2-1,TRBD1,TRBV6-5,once,CASSFGGTGVYNEQFF,TGTGCCAGCAGTTTCGGCGGGACAGGGGTATATAATGAGCAGTTCTTC
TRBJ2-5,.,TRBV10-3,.,CATLRGLGETQYF,TGTGCCACCCTCAGGGGCCTCGGAGAGACCCAGTACTTC
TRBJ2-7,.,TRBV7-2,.,CASSLGRGAREQYF,TGTGCCAGCAGCTTAGGTCGGGGGGCGCGTGAGCAGTACTTC
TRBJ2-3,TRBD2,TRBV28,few,CASSLTSGSPRTDTQYF,TGTGCCAGCAGTTTAACTAGCGGGAGCCCCCGCACAGATACGCAGTATTTT
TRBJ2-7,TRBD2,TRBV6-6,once,CASSYSSGRAYEQYF,TGTGCCAGCAGTTACTCTAGCGGGAGGGCCTACGAGCAGTACTTC
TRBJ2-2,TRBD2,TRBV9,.,CASSVEAGGIFGELFF,TGTGCCAGCAGCGTAGAGGCGGGAGGAATTTTCGGGGAGCTGTTTTTT
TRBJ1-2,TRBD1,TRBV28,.,CASSAGQLPGYTF,TGTGCCAGCAGTGCGGGACAGCTCCCTGGCTACACCTTC
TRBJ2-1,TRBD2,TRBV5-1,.,CASSLTGTRINEQFF,TGCGCCAGCAGTTTGACCGGGACTAGAATCAATGAGCAGTTCTTC
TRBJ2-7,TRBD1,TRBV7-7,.,CASSPPTWQTGGKLVDEQYF,TGTGCTAGCAGCCCCCCCACTTGGCAGACAGGGGGCAAACTCGTCGACGAGCAGTACTTC